This T cell receptor (beta chain) was sequenced for a study of T-cell memory formation after mild COVID-19. TCRdb re-called the 5' RACE reads with MiXCR, one entry per CDR3 protein. The sample has about half a million distinct CDR3 sequences; about 20% are singletons. CDR1 and CDR2 (germline): MNHNS, SASEGT. V lost 4 bases and J 4 bases, leaving 7 bases between the germline ends. The CDR3 covers 13 residues. The clonotype was recovered from an adult woman who had mild COVID-19 (a few samples of this study predate the infection). Cell type and time point are not known. Sequenced: PBMCs or a T cell subset sorted from them (not recorded which). The chain combines TRBV6-1 with TRBJ2-2, with D unclear. As DNA, the CDR3 is TGTGCCAGCAGTGGCAGTCGCACCGGGGAGCTGTTTTTT. It specifies CASSGSRTGELFF.